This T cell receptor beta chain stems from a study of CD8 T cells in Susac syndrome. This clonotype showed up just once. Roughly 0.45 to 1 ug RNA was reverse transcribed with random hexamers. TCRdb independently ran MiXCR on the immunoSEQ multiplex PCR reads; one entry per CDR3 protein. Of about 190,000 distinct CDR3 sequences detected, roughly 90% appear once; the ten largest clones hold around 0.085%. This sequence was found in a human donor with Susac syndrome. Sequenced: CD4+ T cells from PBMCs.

DNA of the CDR3: TGCAGCGTTGCGACTTTGAATTACAATGAGCAGTTCTTC. This sequence encodes CSVATLNYNEQFF. The chain couples TRBV29-1 to TRBJ2-1; D remains ambiguous. Trimming cost V 4 bases and J 4 bases, with 11 bases left between them. Per germline, CDR1 SQVTM and CDR2 ANQGSEA. This CDR3 has 13 residues.